This T cell receptor beta chain comes out of a study of T cells in Graves' hyperthyroidism and ophthalmopathy. The table lists this clonotype with a few counts. As yet, its antigen is unknown. Authors of the study amplified TCR beta CDR3 regions from RNA transcripts. HTBI primers were used for first-round RT-PCR of the TCR CDR3. From the multiplex PCR reads, TCRdb called clonotypes with MiXCR, one entry per CDR3 protein. This table has around 580,000 distinct CDR3 sequences, around 17% appearing once. Exclusion of patients followed from uncontrolled infection, other autoimmune disease, pregnancy or lactation. Broader study findings: A 13 V-J model separated ophthalmopathy from stable hyperthyroidism. Before onset, by a median of approximately 6.8 months, the model predicted ophthalmopathy. Most thyroid clonotypes that were expanded above 0.001 also turned up in blood.

The CDR3 has 13 amino acids. Trimming took off 5 bases at V and 4 bases at J, with 11 bases between the two ends. Sequencing was done on a sample of blood. The chain joins TRBV12-3 or TRBV12-4 to TRBJ1-1, with D possibly being TRBD1 (6 bases). The sequence derives from a woman aged 18-35 years with Graves' hyperthyroidism. CDR3 coding DNA: TGTGCCAGCAGTCTCGGACAGCTCACTGAAGCTTTCTTT. It specifies CASSLGQLTEAFF.